Listed below are T cell receptor beta chains from one sample, sequenced in a study of cytomegalovirus exposure and HLA in healthy donors. The protocol was immunoSEQ multiplex PCR, while the TCRdb copy is restricted to in-frame clones and leaves out a portion. The data contain 90,000 to 110,000 clones, 60% to 85% of them seen just once; the ten biggest clones take up about 5.8%. The material sequenced was PBMCs. These TCRs come from a male donor in good health and CMV-seronegative. Both conserved end residues are part of each CDR3. The order of the fields is D gene, V gene, clone size, J gene, CDR3 DNA, CDR3 protein. D genes are given only for firm matches. Clone size, where shown, is once, few, many, or a class for clones that have expanded.

>TRBD2|TRBV19|NA|TRBJ2-5
TGTGCCAGCAGGAGAAGCGGGAGTGGGGAGACCCAGTACTTC
CASRRSGSGETQYF
>NA|TRBV9|NA|TRBJ2-1
TGTGCCAGCAGCGTAGAGGGGGAGGGCCGTGACAATGAGCAGTTCTTC
CASSVEGEGRDNEQFF
>NA|TRBV28|NA|TRBJ1-5
TGTGCCAGCAGTTCCCAGAAACTAAGCAATCAGCCCCAGCATTTT
CASSSQKLSNQPQHF
>NA|TRBV2|NA|TRBJ1-4
TGTGCCGGATCGGTGGAGGGTGAAAAACTGTTTTTT
CAGSVEGEKLFF
>TRBD1|TRBV28|once|TRBJ2-2
TGTGCCAGCAGGGGACAGGGGGCTGGCACCGGGGAGCTGTTTTTT
CASRGQGAGTGELFF
>TRBD2|TRBV2|NA|TRBJ2-7
TGTGCCAGCAGTGAGGGAGGGAGTAGCTCCTACGAGCAGTACTTC
CASSEGGSSSYEQYF
>NA|TRBV30|many|TRBJ1-5
TGTGCCTGGAGTGTACAGGGAAATCAGCCCCAGCATTTT
CAWSVQGNQPQHF
>TRBD2|TRBV11-3|NA|TRBJ2-1
TGTGCCAGCAGCTTTAGAGCGGGAGGGTACAATGAGCAGTTCTTC
CASSFRAGGYNEQFF
>TRBD1|TRBV4-1|NA|TRBJ1-2
TGCGCCAGCAGCCCTAACAGGGGATCCTCTATCTATGGCTACACCTTC
CASSPNRGSSIYGYTF
>TRBD1|TRBV19|NA|TRBJ2-7
TGTGCCAGTAGTATAGCCAGCGGGACAGGGGGTAATGAGCAGTACTTC
CASSIASGTGGNEQYF
>TRBD2|TRBV6-6|few|TRBJ2-7
TGTGCCAGCAGCTTCACGGGACTAGCCGACGAGCAGTACTTC
CASSFTGLADEQYF
>NA|TRBV5-5|NA|TRBJ1-1
TGTGCCAGCAGCCCCCTTGCAGGGGTAAACACTGAAGCTTTCTTT
CASSPLAGVNTEAFF
>NA|TRBV2|few|TRBJ1-5
TGTGCCAGTAATCCTTCGCAGAGCAATCAGCCCCAGCATTTT
CASNPSQSNQPQHF
>NA|TRBV4-2|NA|TRBJ2-6
TGTGCCAGCAGCCTTACAGACAGCTCTGGGGCCAACGTCCTGACTTTC
CASSLTDSSGANVLTF
>NA|TRBV21-1|few|TRBJ1-2
TGTGCCAGCAGCAAAGTCACAGGGGACTATGGCTACACCTTC
CASSKVTGDYGYTF
>NA|TRBV9|NA|TRBJ2-1
TGTGCCAGCAGCGTAGTGTCGTACAATGAGCAGTTCTTC
CASSVVSYNEQFF
>TRBD2|TRBV11-3|NA|TRBJ2-7
TGTGCCAGCAGCTCAAGGACTAGCGGAGGGGCCTACGAGCAGTACTTC
CASSSRTSGGAYEQYF
>NA|TRBV30|NA|TRBJ1-3
TGTGCCTGGAGTCCTCGCGGGCCGATCTCTGGAAACACCATATATTTT
CAWSPRGPISGNTIYF
>NA|TRBV5-4|NA|TRBJ1-2
TGTGCCAGCAGCCCCGATGGCGGGGCCCTTTATAATGGCTACACCTTC
CASSPDGGALYNGYTF
>NA|TRBV30|NA|TRBJ1-2
TGTGCCTGGGGACAAACAGGGTATGGGGCATATGGCTACACCTTC
CAWGQTGYGAYGYTF
>NA|TRBV21-1|NA|TRBJ2-5
TGTGCCAGCAGCAAGAGTAGCGGGAGGCCTGGGTACTTC
CASSKSSGRPGYF
>NA|TRBV4-1|NA|TRBJ2-5
TGCGCCAGCAGCCAAGAGGTTGGGCGAGAGACCCAGTACTTC
CASSQEVGRETQYF
>TRBD2|TRBV7-9|few|TRBJ2-3
TGTGCCAGCAGCTTGGGACTAGCGGTTATCGTCACAGATACGCAGTATTTT
CASSLGLAVIVTDTQYF
>TRBD2|TRBV30|NA|TRBJ2-1
TGTGCCTGGAGACCGGGACTAGCGGGTTACAATGAGCAGTTCTTC
CAWRPGLAGYNEQFF
>TRBD2|TRBV5-1|NA|TRBJ2-1
TGCGCCAGCAGTGCCCCTGGACTAGCGGGAGTAAATGAGCAGTTCTTC
CASSAPGLAGVNEQFF
>NA|TRBV30|NA|TRBJ2-3
TGTGCCTGGAGTGGGAGGGCCACAGATACGCAGTATTTT
CAWSGRATDTQYF
>NA|TRBV27|NA|TRBJ2-1
TGTGCCAGCAGTTGGAGAGGGGGCAATGAGCAGTTCTTC
CASSWRGGNEQFF
>NA|TRBV21-1|once|TRBJ1-3
TGTGCCAGCACAGAATCGGACGGAGGTCGAAACACCATATATTTT
CASTESDGGRNTIYF
>TRBD1|TRBV27|once|TRBJ1-4
TGTGCCAGCAGTCCGTACGGGACAGGGGGTGGGACTAATGAAAAACTGTTTTTT
CASSPYGTGGGTNEKLFF
>TRBD2|TRBV6-1|NA|TRBJ2-1
TGTGCCAGCAGTGAAATCGCGGGAGATGAGCAGTTCTTC
CASSEIAGDEQFF
>NA|TRBV30|NA|TRBJ1-2
TGTGCCTGGAGTGTATCCCAGATCTATGGCTACACCTTC
CAWSVSQIYGYTF
>NA|TRBV7-9|NA|TRBJ2-7
TGTGCCAGCGGGAAAGACGGAGGGCTTACCCAGTACTTC
CASGKDGGLTQYF
>NA|TRBV29-1|NA|TRBJ2-7
TGCAGCGTTGTCCGGAGGGGTAACGAGCAGTACTTC
CSVVRRGNEQYF
>NA|TRBV11-2|NA|TRBJ1-5
TGTGCCAGCAGCCCATCGGGGTCCGGTCAGCCCCAGCATTTT
CASSPSGSGQPQHF
>NA|TRBV28|NA|TRBJ1-2
TGTGCCAGCAGTCTCAGGCTCTATGGCTACACCTTC
CASSLRLYGYTF
>TRBD2|TRBV4-1|once|TRBJ2-1
TGCGCCAGCAGCCAAGGAATGGTAAAGGGACTAGCCTACAATGAGCAGTTCTTC
CASSQGMVKGLAYNEQFF
>TRBD2|TRBV11-3|few|TRBJ2-1
TGTGCCAGCAGCTTAGAGGCGGGAGAGGGGCGCAATGAGCAGTTCTTC
CASSLEAGEGRNEQFF
>NA|TRBV4-3|NA|TRBJ1-3
TGCGCCAGCAGCCAAGATTTCAGGGGAGCTGGAAACACCATATATTTT
CASSQDFRGAGNTIYF
>NA|TRBV28|NA|TRBJ2-7
TGTGCCAGCAGTTTAGGGGAGACTGAAGGGCTCTACGAGCAGTACTTC
CASSLGETEGLYEQYF
>NA|TRBV2|NA|TRBJ2-5
TGTGCCAGCAGTGTGGAGTGGTACCAAGAGACCCAGTACTTC
CASSVEWYQETQYF
>TRBD2|TRBV27|NA|TRBJ2-1
TGTGCCAGCAGTTTGTCGGTAGCGGGACACGGTCTGTTCTTC
CASSLSVAGHGLFF
>TRBD1|TRBV5-4|NA|TRBJ1-3
TGTGCCACCCAAAAGGGGACAGCCTCTGGAAACACCATATATTTT
CATQKGTASGNTIYF
>NA|TRBV11-3|NA|TRBJ1-1
TGTGCCAGCAGCTTGGCCGGAGGGAACACTGAAGCTTTCTTT
CASSLAGGNTEAFF